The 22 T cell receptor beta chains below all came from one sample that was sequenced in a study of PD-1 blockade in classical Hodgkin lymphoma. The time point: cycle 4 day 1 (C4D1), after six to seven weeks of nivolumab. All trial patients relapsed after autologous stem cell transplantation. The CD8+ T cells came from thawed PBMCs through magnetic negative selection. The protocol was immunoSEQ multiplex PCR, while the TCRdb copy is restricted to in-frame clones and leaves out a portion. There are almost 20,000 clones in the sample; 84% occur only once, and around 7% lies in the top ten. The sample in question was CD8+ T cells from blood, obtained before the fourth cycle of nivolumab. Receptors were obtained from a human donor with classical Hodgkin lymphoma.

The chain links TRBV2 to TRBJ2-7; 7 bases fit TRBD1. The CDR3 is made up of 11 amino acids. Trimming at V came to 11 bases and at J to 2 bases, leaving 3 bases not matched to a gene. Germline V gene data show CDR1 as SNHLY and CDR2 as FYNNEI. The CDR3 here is CAAQGTYEQYF. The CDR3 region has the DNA TGTGCCGCACAGGGGACCTACGAGCAGTACTTC.

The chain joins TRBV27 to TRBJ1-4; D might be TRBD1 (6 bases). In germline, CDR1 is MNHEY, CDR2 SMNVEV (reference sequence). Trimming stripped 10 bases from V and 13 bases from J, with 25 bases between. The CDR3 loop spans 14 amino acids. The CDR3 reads CATRPQGLGYALFF. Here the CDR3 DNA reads TGTGCCACCAGACCACAGGGCCTGGGGTATGCACTGTTTTTT.

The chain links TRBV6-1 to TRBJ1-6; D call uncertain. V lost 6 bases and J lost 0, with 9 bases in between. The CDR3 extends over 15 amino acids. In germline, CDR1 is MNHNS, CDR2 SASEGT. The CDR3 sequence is CASSPRSSYNSPLHF. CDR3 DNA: TGTGCCAGCAGCCCCCGGAGCTCCTATAATTCACCCCTCCACTTT.

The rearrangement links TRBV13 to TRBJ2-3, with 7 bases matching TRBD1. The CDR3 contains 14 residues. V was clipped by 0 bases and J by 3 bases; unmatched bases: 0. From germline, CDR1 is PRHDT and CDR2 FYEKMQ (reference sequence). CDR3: CASSLGQGTDTQYF. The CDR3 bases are TGTGCCAGCAGCTTAGGACAGGGGACAGATACGCAGTATTTT.

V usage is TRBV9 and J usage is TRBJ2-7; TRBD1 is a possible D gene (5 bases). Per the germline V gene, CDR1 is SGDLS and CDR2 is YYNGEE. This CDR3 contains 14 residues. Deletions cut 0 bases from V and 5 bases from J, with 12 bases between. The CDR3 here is CASSVDTGINEQYF. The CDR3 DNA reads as TGTGCCAGCAGCGTAGACACAGGCATCAACGAGCAGTACTTC.

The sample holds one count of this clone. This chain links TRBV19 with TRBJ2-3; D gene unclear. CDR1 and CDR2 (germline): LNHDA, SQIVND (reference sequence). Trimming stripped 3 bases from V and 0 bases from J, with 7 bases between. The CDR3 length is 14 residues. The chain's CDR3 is CASSIRSSTDTQYF. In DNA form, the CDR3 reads TGTGCCAGTAGTATCCGGTCTAGCACAGATACGCAGTATTTT.

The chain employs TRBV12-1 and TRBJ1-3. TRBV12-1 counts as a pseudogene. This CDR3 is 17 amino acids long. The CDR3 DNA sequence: TGTGCCAGCAGCTTTGGACTACAGCACCCCTCTGGAAACACCATATATTTT. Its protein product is CASSFGLQHPSGNTIYF.

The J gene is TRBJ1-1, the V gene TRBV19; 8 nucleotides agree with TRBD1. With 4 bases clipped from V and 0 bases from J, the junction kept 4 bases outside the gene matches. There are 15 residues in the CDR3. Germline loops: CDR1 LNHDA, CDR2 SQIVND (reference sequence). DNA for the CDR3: TGTGCCAGTAGTACCCGGACAGGGATGAACACTGAAGCTTTCTTT. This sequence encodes CASSTRTGMNTEAFF.

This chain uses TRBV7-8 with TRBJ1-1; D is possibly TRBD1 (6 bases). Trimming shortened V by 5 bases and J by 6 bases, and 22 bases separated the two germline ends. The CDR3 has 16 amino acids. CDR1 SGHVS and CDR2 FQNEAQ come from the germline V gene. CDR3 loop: CASSPYRAPPGAEAFF. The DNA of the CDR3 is TGTGCCAGCAGCCCATACAGGGCCCCCCCGGGGGCTGAAGCTTTCTTT.

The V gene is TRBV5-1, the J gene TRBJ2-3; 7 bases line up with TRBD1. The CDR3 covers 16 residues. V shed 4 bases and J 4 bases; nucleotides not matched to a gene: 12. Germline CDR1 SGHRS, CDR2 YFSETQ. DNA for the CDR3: TGCGCCAGCAGCGGAACAGGGGATGCAAGGGCAGATACGCAGTATTTT. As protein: CASSGTGDARADTQYF. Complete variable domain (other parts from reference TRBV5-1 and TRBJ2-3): KAGVTQTPRYLIKTRGQQVTLSCSPISGHRSVSWYQQTPGQGLQFLFEYFSETQRNKGNFPGRFSGRQFSNSRSEMNVSTLELGDSALYLCASSGTGDARADTQYFGPGTRLTVL.

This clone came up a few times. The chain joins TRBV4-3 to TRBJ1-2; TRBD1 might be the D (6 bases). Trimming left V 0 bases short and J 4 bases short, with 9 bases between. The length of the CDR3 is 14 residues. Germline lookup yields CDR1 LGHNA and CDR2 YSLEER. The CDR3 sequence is CASSQDHRAYGYTF. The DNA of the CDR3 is TGCGCCAGCAGCCAAGATCACAGGGCCTATGGCTACACCTTC.

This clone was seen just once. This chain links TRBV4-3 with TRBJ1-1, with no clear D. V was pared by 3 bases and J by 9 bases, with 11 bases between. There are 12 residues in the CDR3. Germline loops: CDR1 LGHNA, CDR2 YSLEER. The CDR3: CASSQSGSQAFF. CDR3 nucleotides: TGCGCCAGCAGCCAGTCGGGGAGTCAAGCTTTCTTT.

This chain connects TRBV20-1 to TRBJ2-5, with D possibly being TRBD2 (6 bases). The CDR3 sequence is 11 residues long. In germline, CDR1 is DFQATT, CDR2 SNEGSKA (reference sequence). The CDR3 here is CRAGTQETQYF. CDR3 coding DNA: TGCAGGGCCGGGACTCAAGAGACCCAGTACTTC.

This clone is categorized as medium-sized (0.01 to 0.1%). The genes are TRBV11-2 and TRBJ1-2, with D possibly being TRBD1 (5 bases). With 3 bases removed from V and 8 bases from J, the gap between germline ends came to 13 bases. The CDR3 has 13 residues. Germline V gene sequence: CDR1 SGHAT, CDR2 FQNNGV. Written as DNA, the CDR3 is TGTGCCAGCAGCTTCGTTTGGGGGGGAGGCTACACCTTC. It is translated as CASSFVWGGGYTF.

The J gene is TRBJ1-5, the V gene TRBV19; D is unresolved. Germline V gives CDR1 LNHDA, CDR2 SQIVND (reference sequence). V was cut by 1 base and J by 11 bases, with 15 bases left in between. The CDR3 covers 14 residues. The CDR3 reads CASSIGGTGKSQHF. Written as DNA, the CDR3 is TGTGCCAGTAGTATAGGTGGAACCGGCAAGTCCCAGCATTTT.

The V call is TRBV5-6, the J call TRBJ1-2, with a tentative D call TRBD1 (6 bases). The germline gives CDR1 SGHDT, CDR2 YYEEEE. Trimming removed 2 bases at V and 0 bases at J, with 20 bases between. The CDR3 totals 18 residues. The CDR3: CASSLGSGALVPNYGYTF. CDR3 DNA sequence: TGTGCCAGCAGCTTAGGTTCGGGGGCACTCGTCCCTAACTATGGCTACACCTTC.

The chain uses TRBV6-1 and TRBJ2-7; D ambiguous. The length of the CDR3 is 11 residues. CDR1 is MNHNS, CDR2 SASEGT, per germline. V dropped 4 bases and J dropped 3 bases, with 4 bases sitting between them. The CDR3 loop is CASSGFYEQYF. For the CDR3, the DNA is TGTGCCAGCAGTGGGTTCTACGAGCAGTACTTC.

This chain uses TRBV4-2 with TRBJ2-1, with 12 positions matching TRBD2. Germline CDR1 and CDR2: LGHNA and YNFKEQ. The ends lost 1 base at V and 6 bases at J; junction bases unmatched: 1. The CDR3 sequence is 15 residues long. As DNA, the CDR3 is TGTGCCAGCAGCCAAGGACTAGCGGGGGTCAATGAGCAGTTCTTC. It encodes CASSQGLAGVNEQFF.

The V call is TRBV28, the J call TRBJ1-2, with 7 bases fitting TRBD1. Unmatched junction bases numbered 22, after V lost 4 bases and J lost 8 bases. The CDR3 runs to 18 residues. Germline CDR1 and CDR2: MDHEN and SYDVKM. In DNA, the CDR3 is TGTGCCAGCAGTTCCGCTCTCGGGGACAGTCGCAGTCGCGCGGGCTACACCTTC. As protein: CASSSALGDSRSRAGYTF.

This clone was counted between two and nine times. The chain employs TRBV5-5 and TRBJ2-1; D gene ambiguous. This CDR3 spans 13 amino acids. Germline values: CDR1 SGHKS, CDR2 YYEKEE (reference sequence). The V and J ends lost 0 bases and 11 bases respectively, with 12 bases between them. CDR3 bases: TGTGCCAGCAGCTTGGAGCCGGCCCATAAGCAGTTCTTC. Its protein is CASSLEPAHKQFF.

The CDR3 region is CASSLFDGGGEAFF. The CDR3 nucleotides read TGTGCCAGCAGCTTGTTTGACGGCGGGGGTGAAGCTTTCTTT. The gene calls are TRBV7-9 and TRBJ1-1; D is perhaps TRBD1 (5 bases). Trimming shortened V by 3 bases and J by 7 bases, and 15 bases separated the two germline ends. The CDR3 spans 14 residues. Germline CDR1 and CDR2: SEHNR and FQNEAQ (reference sequence).

The CDR3 reads CASSLEGGNRGSGELFF. The CDR3 DNA reads as TGTGCCAGCAGCTTAGAGGGCGGTAACAGGGGCTCCGGGGAGCTGTTTTTT. The chain has TRBV7-6 and TRBJ2-2; 7 bases agree with TRBD1. Germline trimming cut 1 base from V and 6 bases from J; bases unmatched to any gene: 11. Germline loops: CDR1 SGHVS, CDR2 FNYEAQ. CDR3 length: 17 residues. The variable domain in full, completed from reference TRBV7-6 and TRBJ2-2, reads GAGVSQSPRYKVTKRGQDVALRCDPISGHVSLYWYRQALGQGPEFLTYFNYEAQQDKSGLPNDRFSAERPEGSISTLTIQRTEQRDSAMYRCASSLEGGNRGSGELFFGEGSRLTVL.